This TCR beta chain was sequenced in a study of post-analysis software for immune sequencing data. Study summary: Clinical courses comprised relapsing-remitting, secondary progressive and progressive-relapsing multiple sclerosis. Study-level points and caveats: F measure clustering grouped samples strongly by preparation batch. Controls significantly exceeded multiple sclerosis patients in normalized Chao1 diversity. TRBV5-6, TRBV5-1 and TRBV20-1 belonged to a set of about five TRBV segments that were more frequent in patients than controls.

Trimming took off 0 bases at V and 5 bases at J, with 15 bases between the two ends. This CDR3 region has 16 residues. Germline lookup yields CDR1 MNHEY and CDR2 SVGAGI. Each TCR beta cDNA library carried unique molecular identifiers. The yield from around 1 to 10 million T cells was 500,000 or so cDNA molecules in total. TCRdb re-called the PCR reads with MiXCR, one entry per CDR3 protein. Of fewer than 850,000 distinct CDR3 sequences listed, about 27% are singletons. About this clonotype: Its matching antigen is unknown.

Sequencing was carried out using blood. The sequence was collected from a girl aged 10-17 years with multiple sclerosis. The V call is TRBV6-5, the J call TRBJ2-3; D is perhaps TRBD2 (5 bases). CDR3 in DNA: TGTGCCAGCAGTTACTCTTGGACTGCAAACGGAGATACGCAGTATTTT. This translates into CASSYSWTANGDTQYF.